This is a list of T cell receptor beta chains from one sample in a study of T and B cells in COVID-19 patients. Each CDR3 protein gets one entry after TCRdb re-called the multiplex PCR reads with MiXCR. The table includes 8,000 to 10,000 distinct CDR3 sequences, approximately 27% detected once. Sequencing used blood. The source is a human donor who had recovered from COVID-19. Each CDR3 is given with its conserved first and last residue. A D gene is named only where the DNA matches it firmly. Size values are once, few and many counts, or a class for expanded clones, and some rows have none.

clone_size	v_call	j_call	d_call	cdr3_aa	cdr3_nt
.	TRBV28	TRBJ2-7	TRBD2	CASSSLASGSEQYF	TGTGCCAGCAGTTCCCTAGCTAGCGGGAGCGAGCAGTACTTC
medium-sized	TRBV29-1	TRBJ2-3	.	CSVESGSVDTQYF	TGCAGCGTTGAATCGGGCAGCGTAGATACGCAGTATTTT
.	TRBV5-4	TRBJ1-1	.	CASSLSGGGALATEAFF	TGTGCCAGCAGCTTGTCCGGGGGCGGCGCGCTTGCCACTGAAGCTTTCTTT
.	TRBV20-1	TRBJ1-1	.	CSVRGGEGTEAFF	TGCAGTGTTAGGGGGGGGGAAGGGACTGAAGCTTTCTTT
.	TRBV29-1	TRBJ2-1	.	CSINSGTLYNEQFF	TGCAGCATCAACTCCGGGACTCTCTACAATGAGCAGTTCTTC
medium-sized	TRBV19	TRBJ2-1	.	CASSIATGYEQFF	TGTGCCAGTAGTATAGCTACGGGCTATGAGCAGTTCTTC
medium-sized	TRBV30	TRBJ2-7	.	CAWTGLGQTGEQYF	TGTGCCTGGACTGGGCTAGGACAGACGGGCGAGCAGTACTTC
.	TRBV5-6	TRBJ2-2	TRBD2	CASSLAGGADTGELFF	TGTGCCAGCAGCTTGGCGGGGGGGGCGGACACCGGGGAGCTGTTTTTT
.	TRBV5-6	TRBJ2-1	.	CASSPETGSYNEQFF	TGCGCCAGCAGCCCCGAAACGGGCTCCTACAATGAGCAGTTCTTC
.	TRBV7-9	TRBJ2-5	TRBD2	CASSLSLAEQETQYF	TGTGCCAGCAGCTTATCTCTAGCGGAACAAGAGACCCAGTACTTC
.	TRBV5-1	TRBJ1-4	TRBD1	CASSLGGGGDEKLFF	TGCGCCAGCAGCTTGGGAGGGGGCGGAGATGAAAAACTGTTTTTT
medium-sized	TRBV19	TRBJ2-1	TRBD1	CASSRPGDRGQNEQFF	TGTGCCAGTAGTCGCCCTGGGGACAGGGGGCAGAATGAGCAGTTCTTC
.	TRBV4-3	TRBJ2-3	.	CASSQQRGSTQYF	TGCGCCAGCAGCCAACAACGGGGAAGTACGCAGTATTTT
many	TRBV6-5	TRBJ1-1	TRBD1	CASRRQGGVNEAFF	TGTGCCAGCAGAAGACAGGGAGGCGTGAACGAAGCTTTCTTT
.	TRBV5-6	TRBJ1-5	.	CARGAQNQPQHF	TGTGCCAGGGGGGCCCAAAATCAGCCCCAGCATTTT
few	TRBV30	TRBJ1-1	TRBD1	CAWTGGGTEAFF	TGTGCCTGGACAGGGGGCGGCACTGAAGCTTTCTTT
few	TRBV5-1	TRBJ2-3	.	CASSPLTSTDTQYF	TGCGCCAGCAGCCCCTTAACTAGCACAGATACGCAGTATTTT
medium-sized	TRBV6-5	TRBJ2-5	TRBD2	CASSYLGPSGGAQNF	TGTGCCAGCAGTTACCTGGGTCCTAGCGGGGGGGCCCAAAACTTC
few	TRBV10-3	TRBJ2-7	.	CAISAEGLQYF	TGTGCCATCAGTGCGGAGGGCTTGCAGTACTTC
medium-sized	TRBV19	TRBJ2-3	.	CASSHRGAGDTQYF	TGTGCCAGTAGCCATCGAGGGGCAGGAGATACGCAGTATTTT
.	TRBV7-9	TRBJ2-7	.	CASSFGRLSYEQYF	TGTGCCAGCAGCTTCGGACGGCTATCCTACGAGCAGTACTTC
.	TRBV24-1	TRBJ2-2	.	CATSDVSRTGELFF	TGTGCCACCAGTGATGTCTCTCGCACCGGGGAGCTGTTTTTT
.	TRBV7-4	TRBJ2-1	TRBD2	CASSPPSGRGDEQFF	TGTGCCAGCAGCCCCCCGAGCGGGAGGGGGGATGAGCAGTTCTTC
.	TRBV7-9	TRBJ2-3	.	CASSLTDTQYF	TGTGCCAGCAGCTTAACAGATACGCAGTATTTT
medium-sized	TRBV19	TRBJ2-3	.	CASSKGLASTDTQYF	TGTGCCAGTAGTAAGGGACTGGCAAGCACAGATACGCAGTATTTT
medium-sized	TRBV19	TRBJ1-2	.	CASRDGRNYGYTF	TGTGCCAGTCGGGACGGGAGGAACTATGGCTACACCTTC
.	TRBV7-6	TRBJ2-1	TRBD2	CASSLIRAGGFNYNEQFF	TGTGCCAGCAGCCTGATTAGGGCGGGAGGGTTTAACTACAATGAGCAGTTCTTC
.	TRBV5-4	TRBJ1-1	.	CASSWTMNTEAFF	TGTGCCAGCAGCTGGACTATGAACACTGAAGCTTTCTTT
few	TRBV6-1	TRBJ2-3	TRBD1	CASSADRGRTDTQYF	TGTGCCAGCAGTGCCGACAGGGGGCGCACAGATACGCAGTATTTT
medium-sized	TRBV19	TRBJ2-7	.	CASSIELRYEQYF	TGTGCCAGTAGTATAGAGCTACGCTACGAGCAGTACTTC
few	TRBV19	TRBJ1-5	TRBD1	CASREPQGAQPQHF	TGTGCCAGTAGAGAACCACAGGGGGCCCAGCCCCAGCATTTT
.	TRBV5-6	TRBJ1-2	TRBD1	CASSLGTGDPYGYTF	TGTGCCAGCAGCCTCGGGACAGGGGACCCCTATGGCTACACCTTC
few	TRBV7-2	TRBJ2-3	TRBD2	CASSLGSGGGLTDTQYF	TGTGCCAGCAGCTTAGGGTCGGGGGGGGGCCTCACAGATACGCAGTATTTT